This T cell receptor (beta chain) appears in the sequencing data of a study of T cells in Graves' hyperthyroidism and ophthalmopathy. About the study: Peripheral blood collection took place at initial diagnosis, before any treatment.

Amplified TCR beta CDR3 regions came from RNA transcripts. The HTBI primer set drove a first-round RT-PCR of the TCR CDR3. Each CDR3 protein is one row after TCRdb ran MiXCR on the multiplex PCR reads. The table lists roughly 400,000 distinct CDR3 sequences, approximately 14% of them singletons. This clonotype was observed many times. The CDR3 sequence is 16 residues long. V dropped 5 bases and J dropped 7; count of bases not matched to a gene: 11. Germline loops: CDR1 MDHEN, CDR2 SYDVKM. V usage is TRBV28 and J usage is TRBJ1-5; 10 bases are shared with TRBD1. The sequencing input was blood. The receptor was isolated from a woman aged 18-29 years with Graves' hyperthyroidism that later progressed to Graves' ophthalmopathy. The CDR3 DNA follows: TGTGCCAGCAGTGTATCACCGGGACAGGGGAACCAGCCCCAGCATTTT. As protein: CASSVSPGQGNQPQHF.